The clone carrying this T cell receptor (beta chain) has ten or more counts. Its antigen is still unknown. The data belong to a study of cytomegalovirus exposure and HLA in healthy donors. Findings of the study overall: The HLA-A and HLA-B alleles of most subjects were reportedly predicted accurately from TCR beta sequences.

The PCR ran on 60 Vbeta and 13 Jbeta primers. TCRdb's copy holds only in-frame clones and misses some; the assay was immunoSEQ multiplex PCR. The sample holds roughly 220,000 clones; approximately 70% are singletons and the top ten take less than 2%. The V gene's germline CDR1 is SEHNR and CDR2 FQNEAQ (reference sequence). The CDR3 sequence is 15 residues long. Trimming cost V 5 bases and J 0 bases; bases outside gene matches: 7. Sequences were obtained from PBMCs. The sequence came from a woman aged 30 to 39 in good health and CMV-seronegative. The chain links TRBV7-9 to TRBJ2-7; the match to TRBD2 covers 7 bases. The CDR3 DNA sequence: TGTGCCAGCAGCATTTCTAGCGGTAGCTCCTACGAGCAGTACTTC. Its protein product is CASSISSGSSYEQYF. The variable domain in full, completed from reference TRBV7-9 and TRBJ2-7, reads DTGVSQNPRHKITKRGQNVTFRCDPISEHNRLYWYRQTLGQGPEFLTYFQNEAQLEKSRLLSDRFSAERPKGSFSTLEIQRTEQGDSAMYLCASSISSGSSYEQYFGPGTRLTVT.